This TCR beta chain stems from a study of T-cell reconstitution after alpha-beta-depleted transplantation in children. Preparing the TCRbeta library involved the use of unique molecular identifiers. From the PCR reads, TCRdb called clonotypes with MiXCR, one entry per CDR3 protein. The sample lists roughly 200,000 distinct CDR3 sequences, about 6.4% occurring once. The germline CDR1 and CDR2 sequences are SGHAT and FQNNGV. The CDR3 runs 16 residues. V was clipped by 5 bases and J by 1 base, with 16 bases between them. The TCR sequence derives from a human donor who donated a stem cell graft to a child with Wiskott-Aldrich syndrome. Specimen: PBMCs from the stem cell graft donor, collected from the stem cell graft. The chain employs TRBV11-2 and TRBJ2-3; D perhaps matches TRBD2 (5 bases). CDR3 protein: CASSVAGSRGTDTQYF. The CDR3 DNA follows: TGTGCCAGCAGCGTCGCGGGCTCGCGGGGCACAGATACGCAGTATTTT.